The source of this T cell receptor beta chain is a study of early T cells in non-severe SARS-CoV-2 infection. Study summary: Sequenced material consisted of bulk RNA (from unsorted whole blood), and chains were unpaired.

Individual cDNA molecules were tagged with unique molecular identifiers, the study reported. One entry per CDR3 protein, called by TCRdb with MiXCR from the 5' RACE reads. This table holds tens of thousands of distinct CDR3 sequences, 10% to 13% found once. V lost 5 bases and J lost 3; bases outside the gene matches: 2. This CDR3 is built from 14 residues. The germline gives CDR1 MNHNY, CDR2 SVGAGI (reference sequence). This clonotype occurred many times. The antigen is not known. Study conclusions and caveats: Private and CD4 specificities were missed by VDJdb matching, skewed to anti-spike CD8.

Sequencing was done on a sample of whole blood. The J gene is TRBJ2-7, the V gene TRBV6-6, with 12 bases lining up with TRBD2. The clonotype comes from an adult who was a healthcare worker with PCR-confirmed SARS-CoV-2 infection or an uninfected control (not recorded which). The CDR3 nucleotides read TGTGCCAGCAGTCCACTAGCGGGAGGCTACGAGCAGTACTTC. Translating gives CASSPLAGGYEQYF.